These 14 T cell receptor beta chains were all obtained from the same sample, sequenced in a study of human T cells and chemical hapten exposure. TCRdb redid the calling of the RACE reads with MiXCR, one entry per CDR3 protein. The sample consists of about 360,000 distinct CDR3 sequences, around 7% of them appearing once. Time point: patch test 1, 2 weeks after DPC sensitization. Treatment given: therapeutic diphenylcyclopropenone sensitization with weekly scalp DPC. The material sequenced was whole blood, taken in connection with sensitization to the hapten diphenylcyclopropenone (DPC). The receptors stem from a woman between 18 and 29 years old with alopecia areata. Some clones in this sample may be carry-over from other donors' samples.

V and J are TRBV5-1 and TRBJ2-1; a weak D match, TRBD2 (6 bases). Germline CDR1 is SGHRS and CDR2 is YFSETQ. The CDR3 spans 16 residues. V was cut by 3 bases and J by 8 bases, with 21 bases left in between. The CDR3 DNA sequence: TGCGCCAGCAGCTCCCTCAACTGGACTTGGGGGGATGAGCAGTTCTTC. The encoded protein is CASSSLNWTWGDEQFF.

This clonotype was seen a few times. The CDR3 DNA follows: TGTGCCAGTAGTATAGCCGCGGGGAGGATAGATACGCAGTATTTT. Translation: CASSIAAGRIDTQYF. The chain uses TRBV19 and TRBJ2-3, with D maybe TRBD2 (6 bases). The CDR3 loop spans 15 amino acids. V dropped 1 base and J dropped 5 bases, with 13 bases sitting between them. Germline V CDR1 and CDR2: LNHDA, SQIVND (reference sequence).

This clonotype has just a few counts. The rearrangement links TRBV10-3 to TRBJ2-7; 9 bases align to TRBD1. Germline V gene sequence: CDR1 ENHRY, CDR2 SYGVKD. The J segment lost 1 base and the V segment lost 6 bases, leaving 7 bases of the junction unmatched. The CDR3 runs 15 residues. The DNA for the CDR3 is TGTGCCATCAGGGGAGGACAGGGGAGGTCCTACGAGCAGTACTTC. This codes for CAIRGGQGRSYEQYF.

The rearrangement links TRBV7-2 to TRBJ1-2, with 8 bases aligning to TRBD1. Germline V gene data show CDR1 as SGHTA and CDR2 as FQGNSA. V dropped 5 bases and J dropped 2; count of bases not matched to a gene: 7. CDR3 length equals 15 residues. CDR3 residues: CASSQDQGANYGYTF. DNA of the CDR3: TGTGCCAGCAGCCAAGACCAGGGGGCGAACTATGGCTACACCTTC. Full variable domain (outside the CDR3, taken from reference TRBV7-2 and TRBJ1-2): GAGVSQSPSNKVTEKGKDVELRCDPISGHTALYWYRQSLGQGLEFLIYFQGNSAPDKSGLPSDRFSAERTGGSVSTLTIQRTQQEDSAVYLCASSQDQGANYGYTFGSGTRLTVV.

This clonotype has a handful of counts. The rearrangement links TRBV5-1 to TRBJ2-7; 7 nucleotides line up with TRBD1. Germline trimming cut 4 bases from V and 2 bases from J; bases unmatched to any gene: 3. Germline assignment: CDR1 SGHRS and CDR2 YFSETQ. The CDR3 has 13 residues. In DNA, the CDR3 is TGCGCCAGCAGCGTCACAGGGGCCTACGAGCAGTACTTC. Translation: CASSVTGAYEQYF. The full variable domain, in which reference TRBV5-1 and TRBJ2-7 provide the parts outside the CDR3, is KAGVTQTPRYLIKTRGQQVTLSCSPISGHRSVSWYQQTPGQGLQFLFEYFSETQRNKGNFPGRFSGRQFSNSRSEMNVSTLELGDSALYLCASSVTGAYEQYFGPGTRLTVT.

This clonotype was seen a handful of times. The rearrangement links TRBV6-1 to TRBJ2-3; D may match TRBD1 or TRBD2 (5 bases each). There are 15 residues in the CDR3. Germline CDR1 MNHNS, CDR2 SASEGT. V shed 0 bases and J shed 6 bases, with 13 bases lying between them. The chain's CDR3 is CASSEALQGTDTQYF. CDR3 nucleotides: TGTGCCAGCAGTGAAGCGCTTCAAGGGACGGATACGCAGTATTTT.

A few counts support this clonotype. The chain uses TRBV4-1 and TRBJ2-3; 12 bases are shared with TRBD2. The germline V gene encodes CDR1 MGHRA and CDR2 YSYEKL. The CDR3 totals 20 residues. V gave up 0 bases and J gave up 0 bases; unmatched junction bases: 10. CDR3: CASSQDGERLAGVSTDTQYF. CDR3 DNA: TGCGCCAGCAGCCAAGATGGGGAAAGACTAGCGGGGGTGAGCACAGATACGCAGTATTTT.

The CDR3 bases are TGTGCCAGCAGCCCAGCGGGGGTGGCAGATACGCAGTATTTT. Translating gives CASSPAGVADTQYF. The chain couples TRBV7-2 to TRBJ2-3; 8 nucleotides line up with TRBD2. The CDR3 extends over 14 amino acids. V trimming: 5 bases; J trimming: 4 bases; junction bases outside the gene matches: 5. Per germline, CDR1 SGHTA and CDR2 FQGNSA.

This clonotype came up many times. J is TRBJ1-4 and V is TRBV29-1; 7 nucleotides agree with TRBD1. V gave up 8 bases and J gave up 4 bases; unmatched junction bases: 7. In germline, CDR1 is SQVTM, CDR2 ANQGSEA. The CDR3 sequence is 13 residues long. The CDR3, as DNA: TGCAGCTTTAACAGGGGCCTTAATGAAAAACTGTTTTTT. Its translation is CSFNRGLNEKLFF.

On this clonotype: The final CDR3 position lacks the conserved phenylalanine or tryptophan, pointing to a likely read error. The J gene is TRBJ2-2, the V gene TRBV9; D remains unclear. V was shortened by 0 bases and J by 7 bases, with 7 bases between the two germline ends. The CDR3 extends over 13 amino acids. CDR1 is SGDLS, CDR2 YYNGEE, per germline. DNA for the CDR3: TGTGCCAGCAGCGTAGATCAGGTCGGGGAGCTGTTTTCT. It encodes CASSVDQVGELFS.

This clonotype was observed many times. J is TRBJ2-7 and V is TRBV13; TRBD2 matches at 8 bases. The CDR3 runs to 15 residues. Germline CDR1 and CDR2: PRHDT and FYEKMQ (reference sequence). After removal of 1 base from V and 6 bases from J, the junction contained 8 bases not matched to a gene. The CDR3 loop reads CASSLEGGGRREQYF. CDR3 nucleotide sequence: TGTGCCAGCAGCTTAGAGGGCGGGGGGCGTCGCGAGCAGTACTTC. Full variable domain (remainder filled in from reference TRBV13 and TRBJ2-7): AAGVIQSPRHLIKEKRETATLKCYPIPRHDTVYWYQQGPGQDPQFLISFYEKMQSDKGSIPDRFSAQQFSDYHSELNMSSLELGDSALYFCASSLEGGGRREQYFGPGTRLTVT.

This chain links TRBV18 with TRBJ2-7; 11 nucleotides align to TRBD1. This CDR3 is built from 17 residues. The V and J ends lost 4 bases and 2 bases, in that order; junction bases with no gene match: 10. Germline assignment: CDR1 KGHSH and CDR2 LQKENI. CDR3 loop: CASSQLFTGQGAYEQYF. The CDR3 DNA reads TGTGCCAGCTCACAGCTATTCACGGGACAGGGGGCCTACGAGCAGTACTTC. Full variable domain (missing parts from reference TRBV18 and TRBJ2-7): NAGVMQNPRHLVRRRGQEARLRCSPMKGHSHVYWYRQLPEEGLKFMVYLQKENIIDESGMPKERFSAEFPKEGPSILRIQQVVRGDSAAYFCASSQLFTGQGAYEQYFGPGTRLTVT.

This clonotype was seen ten or more times. The chain recombines TRBV20-1 with TRBJ2-4; TRBD2 is a possible D gene (7 bases). Trimming removed 0 bases at V and 7 bases at J, with 13 bases between. Germline CDR1 reads DFQATT; CDR2 reads SNEGSKA (reference sequence). The CDR3 runs 14 residues. DNA for the CDR3: TGCAGTGCTAGAGATTCACGGGGGGCGAACATTCAGTACTTC. Translation gives CSARDSRGANIQYF.

The chain joins TRBV5-6 to TRBJ2-3, with 11 nucleotides matching TRBD2. Germline trimming cut 0 bases from V and 4 bases from J; bases unmatched to any gene: 4. Germline V CDR1 and CDR2: SGHDT, YYEEEE. The CDR3 runs to 16 residues. CDR3 DNA sequence: TGTGCCAGCAGCTTGGCCTTAGCGGGGGGGCCAGATACGCAGTATTTT. This translates into CASSLALAGGPDTQYF.